Listed below are T cell receptor beta chains from one sample, sequenced in a study of blood T cell repertoires in COVID-19. TCRdb's copy holds only in-frame clones and misses some; the assay was immunoSEQ multiplex PCR. The sample contains over 250,000 clones, 85% to 90% of which appear only once. Material for sequencing was peripheral blood. Receptors originate from a woman in her forties or fifties with COVID-19, enrolled during active disease. Both conserved end residues are part of each CDR3. Fields, in order: D gene, CDR3 length, clone size, J gene, V gene, CDR3 DNA, CDR3 protein. D genes are given only for firm matches. Size is omitted from some rows. Given values are once, few, many or a class for expanded clones.

>.|13|.|TRBJ2-3|TRBV7-2
TGTGCCAGCAGCCAGGGGCCCACAGATACGCAGTATTTT
CASSQGPTDTQYF
>TRBD1|15|.|TRBJ1-5|TRBV6-5
TGTGCCAGCATCACAGGGGCAGGCCTAAATCAGCCCCAGCATTTT
CASITGAGLNQPQHF
>TRBD1|16|.|TRBJ2-2|TRBV7-6
TGTGCCAGCAGCTTAGGTGACAGGGTATTCACCGGGGAGCTGTTTTTT
CASSLGDRVFTGELFF
>TRBD2|15|.|TRBJ2-1|TRBV7-9
TGTGCCAGCAGCTTAGTAGGCGGGAGCGGGTTAGAGCAGTTCTTC
CASSLVGGSGLEQFF
>TRBD2|16|.|TRBJ2-3|TRBV5-4
TGTGCCAGCAGCTTGCGACTAGCGGGCGGCACAGATACGCAGTATTTT
CASSLRLAGGTDTQYF
>TRBD1|15|once|TRBJ1-2|TRBV11-2
TGTGCCAGCAGCGAACGGACAGGTTCTAACTATGGCTACACCTTC
CASSERTGSNYGYTF
>.|14|.|TRBJ2-2|TRBV10-1
TGCGCCAGCAGTGATGGGGAGGACACCGGGGAGCTGTTTTTT
CASSDGEDTGELFF
>TRBD2|17|.|TRBJ2-3|TRBV15
TGTGCCACCAGCAGGTTTAGCGGGATAGGTTGGACAGATACGCAGTATTTT
CATSRFSGIGWTDTQYF
>.|12|.|TRBJ2-7|TRBV6-5
TGTGCCAGCAGTTACCGGGGTTACGAGCAGTACTTC
CASSYRGYEQYF
>TRBD1|15|.|TRBJ1-5|TRBV7-2
TGTGCCAGCAGAAAGGCCGGGACAGGAAATCAGCCCCAGCATTTT
CASRKAGTGNQPQHF
>TRBD1|14|.|TRBJ1-4|TRBV2
TGTGCCAGCAGTCGACAGGGGGCGACTGAAAAACTGTTTTTT
CASSRQGATEKLFF
>.|13|once|TRBJ2-5|TRBV30
TGTGCCTGGAGCGTTAGGAGGGGAGAGACCCAGTACTTC
CAWSVRRGETQYF
>.|14|.|TRBJ1-2|TRBV7-8
TGTGCCAGCAGACCCAGGAGGGGAGTTGAGGGCTACACCTTC
CASRPRRGVEGYTF
>TRBD1|14|.|TRBJ2-2|TRBV2
TGTGCCAGCAGTGGGGACAGCAGGACCGGGGAGCTGTTTTTT
CASSGDSRTGELFF
>TRBD1|14|.|TRBJ1-1|TRBV7-8
TGTGCCAGCAGCTTAGCCGGGACAGGGAGTGGTGCTTTCTTT
CASSLAGTGSGAFF
>.|15|.|TRBJ2-7|TRBV5-1
TGCGCCAGCAGCTTTAGGCCAGGGGTTGTCTACGAGCAGTACTTC
CASSFRPGVVYEQYF
>TRBD1|16|.|TRBJ1-5|TRBV4-1
TGCGCCAGCAGCCAATCTCCGGGACAGGACTTCTGGACCCAGCATTTT
CASSQSPGQDFWTQHF
>TRBD2|16|.|TRBJ2-3|TRBV3-1/TRBV3-2
TGTGCCAGCAGCCGGCGACTAGCGGGTAGCACAGATACGCAGTATTTT
CASSRRLAGSTDTQYF
>TRBD1|12|.|TRBJ2-1|TRBV29-1
TGCAGCGTTGGAGGGGGCGGCAATGAGCAGTTCTTC
CSVGGGGNEQFF
>TRBD1|18|.|TRBJ1-2|TRBV19
TGTGCCAGTAGGGTCGGTAAAGGACAGGAGAATTCTAACTATGGCTACACCTTC
CASRVGKGQENSNYGYTF
>TRBD2|17|.|TRBJ2-1|TRBV7-9
TGTGCCAGCAGCGCTTTACCCTGGACTAGCGGGAGCAATGAGCAGTTCTTC
CASSALPWTSGSNEQFF
>TRBD2|15|.|TRBJ2-1|TRBV6-5
TGTGCCAGCAGTTGGTGGGCTAGCGGGAGCTATGAGCAGTTCTTC
CASSWWASGSYEQFF
>.|14|.|TRBJ2-5|TRBV18
TGTGCCAGCTCACCTCGGGAGCTTCAAGAGACCCAGTACTTC
CASSPRELQETQYF
>.|19|.|TRBJ2-4|TRBV21-1
TGTGCCAGCGGCAAAAATTTGGGGGCAGCCGAGCTAGCCAAAAACATTCAGTACTTC
CASGKNLGAAELAKNIQYF
>TRBD1|13|.|TRBJ1-5|TRBV30
TGTGCCTGGGCTCCAGGGGGCGAGCAGCCCCAGCATTTT
CAWAPGGEQPQHF
>TRBD1|14|.|TRBJ1-1|TRBV9
TGTGCCAGCAGTTCCGGGACAGAGTTCACTGAAGCTTTCTTT
CASSSGTEFTEAFF
>.|15|.|TRBJ2-1|TRBV13
TGTGCCAGCACCCCCAGGAGGGGCTCCTACAATGAGCAGTTCTTC
CASTPRRGSYNEQFF
>TRBD1|15|.|TRBJ1-5|TRBV18
TGTGCCAGCTCACCACGGGCAGGGGGGAATCAGCCCCAGCATTTT
CASSPRAGGNQPQHF
>.|13|.|TRBJ1-6|TRBV11-2
TGTGCCAGCAGCTTAGCCCTCGCGGAGTCCCTCCACTTT
CASSLALAESLHF
>TRBD1|13|.|TRBJ1-5|TRBV6-8
TGTGCCAGCAGAGGACAGGGTGATCAGCCCCAGCATTTT
CASRGQGDQPQHF
>.|12|.|TRBJ1-1|TRBV19
TGTGCCAGTAGTATAGCTCCTCTACAGGGTGGGTTT
CASSIAPLQGGF
>.|14|.|TRBJ2-3|TRBV25-1
TGTGCCAGCAGTGAATATCAGAGCACAGATACGCAGTATTTT
CASSEYQSTDTQYF
>.|17|.|TRBJ1-4|TRBV19
TGTGCCAGTAGTATCAATCGAGGTTCCTTAGAGTCGGGTAAACTGTTTTTT
CASSINRGSLESGKLFF
>TRBD1|13|.|TRBJ1-1|TRBV19
TGTGCCAGTAGTGTACAGGGGTACACTGAAGCTTTCTTT
CASSVQGYTEAFF
>.|16|.|TRBJ2-7|TRBV7-2
TGTGCCAGCAGCTTAGGGAGCGGGCACAGCTCCTACGAGCAGTACTTC
CASSLGSGHSSYEQYF
>.|14|.|TRBJ1-1|TRBV7-9
TGTGCCAGCAGCTTAGACTTCACAGGGTCAGGAGCTTTCTTT
CASSLDFTGSGAFF
>TRBD1|15|.|TRBJ1-1|TRBV11-3
TGTGCCAGCAGCACCAGGGACAGCATGAACACTGAAGCTTTCTTT
CASSTRDSMNTEAFF
>TRBD1|14|.|TRBJ1-2|TRBV5-4
TGTGCCAGCAGCGGCGGGACAGGGCTTTGGGGCTACACCTTC
CASSGGTGLWGYTF
>.|17|.|TRBJ2-1|TRBV6-2/TRBV6-3
TGTGCCAGCAGCTCACCCCCCCGACTAGGGTCCTACAATGAGCAGTTCTTC
CASSSPPRLGSYNEQFF
>TRBD2|15|.|TRBJ2-7|TRBV27
TGTGCCAGCAGTTCCTTGACTAGCGGGAGGTACGAGCAGTACTTC
CASSSLTSGRYEQYF
>.|15|.|TRBJ1-1|TRBV7-9
TGTGCCAGCAGCTTTTCGGCGACAGTGAACACTGAAGCTTTCTTT
CASSFSATVNTEAFF
>TRBD2|15|.|TRBJ2-5|TRBV11-3
TGTGCCAGCAGCCGGACTAGCGGAAACCAAGAGACCCAGTACTTC
CASSRTSGNQETQYF
>.|12|.|TRBJ1-5|TRBV4-2
TGTGCCGAGCGGGCGGATAATCAGCCCCAGCATTTT
CAERADNQPQHF
>TRBD1|14|.|TRBJ2-7|TRBV15
TGTGCCACCAGCGTACAGGGGATCCCTTACGAGCAGTACTTC
CATSVQGIPYEQYF
>.|13|.|TRBJ2-3|TRBV18
TGTGCCAGCTGCGGGCGGATCACAGATACGCAGTATTTT
CASCGRITDTQYF
>.|13|.|TRBJ1-1|TRBV5-8
TGTGCCAGCAGGTGGGGGGGCTACACTGAAGCTTTCTTT
CASRWGGYTEAFF
>.|14|.|TRBJ2-4|TRBV7-2
TGTGCCAGCAGCTTAGATAGGGGCAAAAACATTCAGTACTTC
CASSLDRGKNIQYF
>TRBD2|15|.|TRBJ2-7|TRBV30
TGTGCCTGGAGTAACGGACTAGCGGGTTCCTACGAGCAGTACTTC
CAWSNGLAGSYEQYF